The rows below give T cell receptor beta chains drawn from one sample of a study of blood T cell repertoires in COVID-19. Using immunoSEQ multiplex PCR, the repertoire was profiled, and TCRdb retains in-frame clones only, with some absent. The data show about 150,000 clones, roughly 88% seen once. Source material: peripheral blood. Every receptor here comes from a woman between 45 and 65 years old with acute or convalescent COVID-19. Both conserved end residues are part of each CDR3. The order of the fields is CDR3 protein, CDR3 DNA, D gene, V gene, clone size, J gene. The D gene is left open where the match is weak. Clone size is not always given. Where it is, it says once, few, many or a class for expanded clones.

CDR3: CATNRGFFATNEKLFF
DNA: TGTGCCACCAACCGCGGATTCTTTGCAACTAATGAAAAACTGTTTTTT
D: -
V: TRBV19
size: -
J: TRBJ1-4

CDR3: CASSRRWRDRGYETQYF
DNA: TGTGCCAGCAGCCGCAGGTGGCGGGACAGGGGTTACGAGACCCAGTACTTC
D: TRBD1
V: TRBV7-9
size: -
J: TRBJ2-5

CDR3: CASSPDRYSGNTIYF
DNA: TGTGCCAGCTCACCCGACAGATACTCTGGAAACACCATATATTTT
D: -
V: TRBV18
size: -
J: TRBJ1-3

CDR3: CSASPGGTYNSPLHF
DNA: TGCAGTGCTAGTCCGGGAGGGACCTATAATTCACCCCTCCACTTT
D: -
V: TRBV20-1
size: -
J: TRBJ1-6

CDR3: CASSFFYLPPPEAFF
DNA: TGTGCCAGCAGTTTCTTCTACCTCCCACCCCCTGAAGCTTTCTTT
D: -
V: TRBV28
size: -
J: TRBJ1-1

CDR3: CASSPGAGGGPLHF
DNA: TGTGCCAGCAGTCCCGGTGCAGGGGGCGGACCCCTCCACTTT
D: TRBD1
V: TRBV27
size: -
J: TRBJ1-6

CDR3: CARGPGQVVSGNTIYF
DNA: TGTGCCAGAGGTCCGGGACAGGTCGTCTCTGGAAACACCATATATTTT
D: TRBD1
V: TRBV5-3
size: -
J: TRBJ1-3

CDR3: CASSVTGGNYGYTF
DNA: TGCGCCAGCAGCGTGACAGGGGGCAACTATGGCTACACCTTC
D: TRBD1
V: TRBV5-1
size: -
J: TRBJ1-2

CDR3: CASAEAGANGYTF
DNA: TGCGCCAGCGCTGAGGCGGGGGCTAATGGCTACACCTTC
D: -
V: TRBV5-1
size: -
J: TRBJ1-2

CDR3: CASSHGQGSYGYTF
DNA: TGCGCCAGCAGCCACGGACAGGGTAGCTATGGCTACACCTTC
D: TRBD1
V: TRBV5-1
size: -
J: TRBJ1-2

CDR3: CASSIPTSGLTEAFF
DNA: TGTGCCAGTAGTATTCCGACAAGTGGGCTGACTGAAGCTTTCTTT
D: -
V: TRBV19
size: -
J: TRBJ1-1

CDR3: CASSQELAGGNNEQFF
DNA: TGTGCCAGCAGCCAGGAACTAGCGGGGGGGAACAATGAGCAGTTCTTC
D: TRBD2
V: TRBV4-2
size: -
J: TRBJ2-1

CDR3: CASLGQLNTEAFF
DNA: TGTGCCAGCTTGGGACAGTTGAACACTGAAGCTTTCTTT
D: TRBD1
V: TRBV14
size: -
J: TRBJ1-1

CDR3: CASSPSFIGGVNTGELFF
DNA: TGTGCCAGCAGCCCTAGTTTTATCGGGGGGGTGAACACCGGGGAGCTGTTTTTT
D: TRBD2
V: TRBV7-2
size: -
J: TRBJ2-2

CDR3: CASSLGLAGGETQYF
DNA: TGTGCCAGCAGCCTGGGACTAGCGGGGGGCGAGACCCAGTACTTC
D: TRBD2
V: TRBV4-2
size: -
J: TRBJ2-5

CDR3: CASSQRQDNSPLHF
DNA: TGTGCCAGCAGCCAACGACAGGATAATTCACCCCTCCACTTT
D: -
V: TRBV3-1/TRBV3-2
size: -
J: TRBJ1-6

CDR3: CASSTTGLAIYEQYF
DNA: TGTGCCAGCAGCACAACCGGACTAGCCATATACGAGCAGTACTTC
D: TRBD2
V: TRBV7-2
size: -
J: TRBJ2-7

CDR3: CASSPNGRDEAFF
DNA: TGTGCCAGCAGCCCTAATGGGAGGGATGAAGCTTTCTTT
D: -
V: TRBV13
size: few
J: TRBJ1-1

CDR3: CASSLKNSLDGYTF
DNA: TGCGCCAGCAGCTTGAAAAATTCCCTCGATGGCTACACCTTC
D: -
V: TRBV5-1
size: once
J: TRBJ1-2

CDR3: CASSSGTGGGQPQHF
DNA: TGTGCCAGTAGCTCCGGGACAGGGGGCGGTCAGCCCCAGCATTTT
D: TRBD1
V: TRBV19
size: few
J: TRBJ1-5

CDR3: CASSQNRGAGQPQHF
DNA: TGTGCCAGCAGCCAAAACAGGGGCGCGGGTCAGCCCCAGCATTTT
D: TRBD1
V: TRBV4-2
size: -
J: TRBJ1-5

CDR3: CAISETSSYNSPLHF
DNA: TGTGCCATCAGTGAGACAAGCTCCTATAATTCACCCCTCCACTTT
D: -
V: TRBV10-3
size: -
J: TRBJ1-6

CDR3: CASTRGDGYTF
DNA: TGTGCCAGCACGCGGGGGGATGGCTACACCTTC
D: -
V: TRBV6-5
size: -
J: TRBJ1-2

CDR3: CSARGASGGDTQYF
DNA: TGCAGCGCCCGAGGGGCTAGCGGGGGGGATACGCAGTATTTT
D: TRBD2
V: TRBV29-1
size: once
J: TRBJ2-3

CDR3: CASWYSAGYEQYF
DNA: TGTGCCAGCTGGTACTCGGCGGGCTACGAGCAGTACTTC
D: -
V: TRBV6-2/TRBV6-3
size: once
J: TRBJ2-7

CDR3: CASSLTRANLLVTQYF
DNA: TGTGCCAGCAGTCTTACGCGGGCTAATTTATTGGTTACGCAGTATTTT
D: -
V: TRBV13
size: -
J: TRBJ2-3

CDR3: CASSPNRDGYTF
DNA: TGTGCCAGCAGCCCCAACAGGGACGGCTACACCTTC
D: -
V: TRBV3-1/TRBV3-2
size: few
J: TRBJ1-2

CDR3: CASGYSQDTGELFF
DNA: TGCGCCAGCGGTTATTCACAGGACACCGGGGAGCTGTTTTTT
D: -
V: TRBV4-3
size: once
J: TRBJ2-2

CDR3: CSVGESGHRGGGYTF
DNA: TGCAGCGTTGGTGAAAGTGGACATAGGGGTGGTGGCTACACCTTC
D: -
V: TRBV29-1
size: -
J: TRBJ1-2

CDR3: CASSWGSGGETQYF
DNA: TGTGCCAGCAGTTGGGGCAGCGGGGGGGAGACCCAGTACTTC
D: TRBD2
V: TRBV5-5
size: -
J: TRBJ2-5

CDR3: CASSLRGSLAGSSEQFF
DNA: TGTGCCAGCAGCCTCAGGGGTTCCCTAGCCGGTTCGAGTGAGCAGTTCTTC
D: -
V: TRBV3-1/TRBV3-2
size: -
J: TRBJ2-1

CDR3: CASTSETFTDTQYF
DNA: TGTGCCAGCACTAGCGAAACCTTCACAGATACGCAGTATTTT
D: TRBD2
V: TRBV18
size: -
J: TRBJ2-3

CDR3: CASSPRVFPGGSYEQYF
DNA: TGTGCCAGCAGCCCACGGGTCTTCCCAGGGGGTAGCTACGAGCAGTACTTC
D: TRBD1
V: TRBV9
size: -
J: TRBJ2-7

CDR3: CASSKVGQGGYEQYF
DNA: TGTGCCAGTAGTAAGGTCGGCCAGGGTGGCTACGAGCAGTACTTC
D: -
V: TRBV19
size: -
J: TRBJ2-7

CDR3: CASSPSGTGNQETQYF
DNA: TGTGCCAGCTCACCCTCCGGGACAGGGAACCAAGAGACCCAGTACTTC
D: TRBD1
V: TRBV18
size: -
J: TRBJ2-5

CDR3: CASSQVEGAHNYGYTF
DNA: TGTGCCAGCAGCCAAGTGGAGGGGGCGCATAACTATGGCTACACCTTC
D: TRBD1
V: TRBV4-2
size: -
J: TRBJ1-2

CDR3: CAWSTGQGFYYEQYF
DNA: TGTGCCTGGAGTACAGGACAGGGATTTTACTACGAGCAGTACTTC
D: TRBD1
V: TRBV30
size: few
J: TRBJ2-7

CDR3: CSVAYSAPNSTYEQYF
DNA: TGCAGCGTTGCCTACTCAGCCCCGAACAGTACCTACGAGCAGTACTTC
D: -
V: TRBV29-1
size: -
J: TRBJ2-7

CDR3: CASSPNPGQRFLPQHF
DNA: TGTGCCAGCAGCCCAAATCCGGGACAGCGCTTTCTGCCCCAGCATTTT
D: TRBD1
V: TRBV27
size: -
J: TRBJ1-5

CDR3: CASSLSRGQGQPQHF
DNA: TGTGCCAGCAGTTTATCGAGGGGACAGGGTCAGCCCCAGCATTTT
D: TRBD1
V: TRBV27
size: -
J: TRBJ1-5

CDR3: CASSLGQGAGYTF
DNA: TGTGCCAGCAGCTTGGGGCAGGGGGCCGGCTACACCTTC
D: TRBD1
V: TRBV7-8
size: -
J: TRBJ1-2

CDR3: CASSRQITGELFF
DNA: TGTGCCAGCAGTAGACAGATAACCGGGGAGCTGTTTTTT
D: -
V: TRBV2
size: -
J: TRBJ2-2

CDR3: CAWSEGVTGEQFF
DNA: TGTGCCTGGAGCGAAGGGGTCACAGGTGAGCAGTTCTTC
D: -
V: TRBV30
size: -
J: TRBJ2-1

CDR3: CATSREREETQYF
DNA: TGTGCCACCAGCAGAGAGAGGGAGGAGACCCAGTACTTC
D: -
V: TRBV15
size: once
J: TRBJ2-5

CDR3: CSVDVGGDSPLHF
DNA: TGCAGCGTTGATGTCGGAGGGGATTCACCCCTCCACTTT
D: -
V: TRBV29-1
size: -
J: TRBJ1-6

CDR3: CASSFQTLMNTEAFF
DNA: TGTGCCAGCAGTTTCCAGACACTCATGAACACTGAAGCTTTCTTT
D: -
V: TRBV27
size: once
J: TRBJ1-1